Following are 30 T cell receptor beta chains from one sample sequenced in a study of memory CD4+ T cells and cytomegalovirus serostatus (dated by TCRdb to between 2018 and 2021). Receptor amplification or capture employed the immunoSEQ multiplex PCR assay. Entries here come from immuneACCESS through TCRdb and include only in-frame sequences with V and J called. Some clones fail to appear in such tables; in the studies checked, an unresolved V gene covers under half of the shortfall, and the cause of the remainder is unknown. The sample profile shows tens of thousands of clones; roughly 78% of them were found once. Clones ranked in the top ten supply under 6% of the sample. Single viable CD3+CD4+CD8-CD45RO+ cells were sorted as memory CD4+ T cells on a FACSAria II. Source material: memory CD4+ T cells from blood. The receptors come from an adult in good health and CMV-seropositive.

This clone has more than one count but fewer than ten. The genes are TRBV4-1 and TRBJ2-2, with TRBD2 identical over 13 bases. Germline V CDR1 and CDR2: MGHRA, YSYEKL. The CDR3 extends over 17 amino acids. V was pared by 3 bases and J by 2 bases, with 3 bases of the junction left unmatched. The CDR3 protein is CASSQAGLAGNTGELFF. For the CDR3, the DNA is TGCGCCAGCAGCCAGGCGGGACTAGCGGGAAACACCGGGGAGCTGTTTTTT.

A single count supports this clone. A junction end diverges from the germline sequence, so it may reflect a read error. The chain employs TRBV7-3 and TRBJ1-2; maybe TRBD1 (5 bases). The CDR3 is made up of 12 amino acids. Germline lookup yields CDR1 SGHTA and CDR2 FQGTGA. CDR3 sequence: CASSVTGEGYTF. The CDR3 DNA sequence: TGTGCCAGCAGCGTAACAGGAGAGGGCTACACCTTC.

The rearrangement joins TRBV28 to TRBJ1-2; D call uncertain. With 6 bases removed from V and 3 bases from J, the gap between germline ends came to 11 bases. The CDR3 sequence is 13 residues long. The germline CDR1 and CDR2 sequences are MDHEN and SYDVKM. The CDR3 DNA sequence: TGTGCCAGCAGCCCTCCATGGGACTATGGCTACACCTTC. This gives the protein CASSPPWDYGYTF.

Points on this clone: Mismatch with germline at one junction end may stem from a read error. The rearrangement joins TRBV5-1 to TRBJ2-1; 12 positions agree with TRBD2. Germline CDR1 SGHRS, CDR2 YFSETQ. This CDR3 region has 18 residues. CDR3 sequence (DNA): TGCGCCAGTAGCTTAGCTAGCGGGAGGGCCTTTTCCTACAATGAGCAGTTCTTC. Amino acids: CASSLASGRAFSYNEQFF.

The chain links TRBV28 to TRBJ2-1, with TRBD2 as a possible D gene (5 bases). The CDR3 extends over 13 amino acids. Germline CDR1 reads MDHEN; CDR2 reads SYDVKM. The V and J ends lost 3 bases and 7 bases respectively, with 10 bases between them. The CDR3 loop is CASSFVTGNEQFF. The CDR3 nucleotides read TGTGCCAGCAGTTTTGTTACGGGAAATGAGCAGTTCTTC.

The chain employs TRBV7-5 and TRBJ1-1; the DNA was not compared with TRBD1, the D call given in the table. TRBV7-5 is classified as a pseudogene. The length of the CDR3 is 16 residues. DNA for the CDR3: TGTGCCAGAAGCTCAGCGGGACAGGGGAAGGACACTGAAGCTTTCTTT. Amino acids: CARSSAGQGKDTEAFF.

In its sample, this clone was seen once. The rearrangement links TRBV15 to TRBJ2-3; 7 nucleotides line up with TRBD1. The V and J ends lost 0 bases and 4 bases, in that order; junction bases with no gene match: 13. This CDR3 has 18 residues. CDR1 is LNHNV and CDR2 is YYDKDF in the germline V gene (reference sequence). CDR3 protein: CATSRDPLAGGRADTQYF. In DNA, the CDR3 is TGTGCCACCAGCAGAGATCCCCTGGCAGGGGGTAGGGCAGATACGCAGTATTTT.

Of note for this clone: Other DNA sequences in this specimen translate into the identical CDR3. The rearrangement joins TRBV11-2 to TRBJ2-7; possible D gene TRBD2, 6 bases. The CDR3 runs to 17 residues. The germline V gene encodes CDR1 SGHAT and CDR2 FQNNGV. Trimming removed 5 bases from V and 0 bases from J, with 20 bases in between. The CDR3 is CASSLLVAGKISYEQYF. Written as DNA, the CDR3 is TGTGCCAGCAGCCTATTAGTGGCGGGGAAGATCTCCTACGAGCAGTACTTC. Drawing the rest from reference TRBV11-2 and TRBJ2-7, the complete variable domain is EAGVAQSPRYKIIEKRQSVAFWCNPISGHATLYWYQQILGQGPKLLIQFQNNGVVDDSQLPKDRFSAERLKGVDSTLKIQPAKLEDSAVYLCASSLLVAGKISYEQYFGPGTRLTVT.

The CDR3 loop reads CASSSTGVSYEQYF. The DNA of the CDR3 is TGTGCCAGCAGCTCCACCGGGGTGTCGTACGAGCAGTACTTC. The chain combines TRBV5-4 with TRBJ2-7; D might be TRBD2 (5 bases). Germline lookup yields CDR1 SGHNT and CDR2 YYREEE (reference sequence). The CDR3 covers 14 residues. The V gene lost 3 bases and the J gene lost 4 bases, with 14 bases spanning the gap.

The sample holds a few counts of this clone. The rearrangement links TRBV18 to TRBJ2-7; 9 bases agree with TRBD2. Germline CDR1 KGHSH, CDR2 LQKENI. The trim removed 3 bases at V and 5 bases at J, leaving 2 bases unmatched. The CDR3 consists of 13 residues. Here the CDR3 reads CASSPAGGHEQYF. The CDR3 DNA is TGTGCCAGCTCACCGGCGGGGGGGCACGAGCAGTACTTC.

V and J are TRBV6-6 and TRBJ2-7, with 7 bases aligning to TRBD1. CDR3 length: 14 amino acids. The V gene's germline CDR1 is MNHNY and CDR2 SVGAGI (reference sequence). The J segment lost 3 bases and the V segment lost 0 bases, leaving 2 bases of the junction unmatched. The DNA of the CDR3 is TGTGCCAGCAGTTACTCGGGACAGCTCTACGAGCAGTACTTC. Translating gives CASSYSGQLYEQYF.

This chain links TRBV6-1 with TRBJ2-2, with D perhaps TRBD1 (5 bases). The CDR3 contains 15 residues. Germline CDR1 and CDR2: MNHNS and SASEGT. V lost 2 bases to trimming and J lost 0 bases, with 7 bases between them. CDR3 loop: CASSETGSNTGELFF. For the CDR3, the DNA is TGTGCCAGCAGTGAAACAGGATCGAACACCGGGGAGCTGTTTTTT.

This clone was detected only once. The CDR3 reads CASSFGPKNTEAFF. The CDR3 region has the DNA TGTGCCAGCAGCTTTGGACCGAAGAACACTGAAGCTTTCTTT. V gene TRBV5-6 combines with J gene TRBJ1-1; the D is unclear. This CDR3 contains 14 residues. Trimming took off 2 bases at V and 1 base at J, with 9 bases between the two ends. Looked up from germline, CDR1 is SGHDT and CDR2 is YYEEEE. The full variable domain, rest sourced from reference TRBV5-6 and TRBJ1-1, is DAGVTQSPTHLIKTRGQQVTLRCSPKSGHDTVSWYQQALGQGPQFIFQYYEEEERQRGNFPDRFSGHQFPNYSSELNVNALLLGDSALYLCASSFGPKNTEAFFGQGTRLTVV.

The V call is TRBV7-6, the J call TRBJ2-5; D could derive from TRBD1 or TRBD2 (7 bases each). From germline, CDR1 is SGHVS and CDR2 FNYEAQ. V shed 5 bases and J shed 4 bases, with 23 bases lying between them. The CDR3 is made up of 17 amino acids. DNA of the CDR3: TGTGCCAGCAGCCCCCAGGGGGGGGCTCCTAGGGGAGAGACCCAGTACTTC. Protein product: CASSPQGGAPRGETQYF.

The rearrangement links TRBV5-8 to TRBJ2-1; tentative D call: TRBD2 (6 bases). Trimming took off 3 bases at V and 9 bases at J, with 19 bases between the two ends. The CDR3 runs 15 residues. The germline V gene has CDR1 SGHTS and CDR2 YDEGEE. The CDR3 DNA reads TGTGCCAGCAGCTCTGGGACTTCAGCCCGGGGTGAGCAGTTCTTC. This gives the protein CASSSGTSARGEQFF.

In DNA, the CDR3 is TGTGCCAGCACCCCGAGTAGCGCAACCTACGAGCAGTACTTC. Amino acid sequence: CASTPSSATYEQYF. The chain uses TRBV28 and TRBJ2-7, with D possibly TRBD2 on 5 matching bases. Germline lookup yields CDR1 MDHEN and CDR2 SYDVKM. CDR3 size: 14 residues. Trimming took off 7 bases at V and 2 bases at J, with 15 bases between the two ends.

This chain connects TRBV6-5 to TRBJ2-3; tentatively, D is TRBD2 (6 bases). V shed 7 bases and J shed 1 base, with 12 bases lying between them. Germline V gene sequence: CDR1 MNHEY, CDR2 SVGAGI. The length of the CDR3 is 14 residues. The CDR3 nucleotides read TGTGCCAGCAACCCGGGACTCCGCACAGATACGCAGTATTTT. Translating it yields CASNPGLRTDTQYF.

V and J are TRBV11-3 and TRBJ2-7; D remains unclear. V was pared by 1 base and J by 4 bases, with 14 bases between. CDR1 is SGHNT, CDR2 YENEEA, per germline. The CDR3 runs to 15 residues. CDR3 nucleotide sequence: TGTGCCAGCAGCTTAGGCCCTAGACCAACTTACGAGCAGTACTTC. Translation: CASSLGPRPTYEQYF.

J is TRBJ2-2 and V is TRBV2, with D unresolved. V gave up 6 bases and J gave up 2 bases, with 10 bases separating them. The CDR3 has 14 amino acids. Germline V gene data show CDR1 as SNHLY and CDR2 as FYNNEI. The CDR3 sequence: CASSLTRNTGELFF. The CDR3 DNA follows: TGTGCCAGCAGCTTGACACGAAACACCGGGGAGCTGTTTTTT.

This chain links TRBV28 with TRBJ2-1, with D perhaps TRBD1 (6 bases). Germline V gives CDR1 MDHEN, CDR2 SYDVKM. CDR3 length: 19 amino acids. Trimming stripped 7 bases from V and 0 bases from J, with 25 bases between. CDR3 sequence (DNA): TGTGCCAGCACTTCCCAGGGGTTCCGTCCGGCAAGCTCCTACAATGAGCAGTTCTTC. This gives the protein CASTSQGFRPASSYNEQFF.

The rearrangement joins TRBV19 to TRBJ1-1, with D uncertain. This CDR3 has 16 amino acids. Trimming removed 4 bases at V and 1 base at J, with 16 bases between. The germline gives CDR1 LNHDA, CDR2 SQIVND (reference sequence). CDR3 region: CASSTPRLRTNTEAFF. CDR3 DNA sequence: TGTGCCAGTAGTACCCCTCGACTAAGGACGAACACTGAAGCTTTCTTT.

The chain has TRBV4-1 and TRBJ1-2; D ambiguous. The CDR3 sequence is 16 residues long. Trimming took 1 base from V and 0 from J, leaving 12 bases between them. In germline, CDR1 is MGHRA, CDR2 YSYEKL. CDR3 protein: CASSQGLARTNYGYTF. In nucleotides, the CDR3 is TGCGCCAGCAGCCAAGGACTAGCTCGAACTAACTATGGCTACACCTTC.

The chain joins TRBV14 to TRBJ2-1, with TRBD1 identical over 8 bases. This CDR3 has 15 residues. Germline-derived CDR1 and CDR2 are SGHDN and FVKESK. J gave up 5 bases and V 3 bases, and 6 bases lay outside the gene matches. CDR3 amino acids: CASSQDRARDNEQFF. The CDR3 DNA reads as TGTGCCAGCAGCCAGGACAGGGCACGGGACAATGAGCAGTTCTTC.

The CDR3 DNA reads as TGTGCCAGCTCATTATACAAGGGGGATCAGCCCCAGCATTTT. It translates to CASSLYKGDQPQHF. The chain is built from TRBV18 and TRBJ1-5; D might be TRBD1 (6 bases). V was pared by 5 bases and J by 5 bases, with 13 bases between. Germline CDR1 is KGHSH and CDR2 is LQKENI. This CDR3 comprises 14 residues.

The CDR3 DNA reads TGTGCCGTCACCGGGACAGGGTTTCTAGCGGGAGGCACCGGGGAGCTGTTTTTT. This codes for CAVTGTGFLAGGTGELFF. The rearrangement uses TRBV10-3 and TRBJ2-2; 11 bases are shared with TRBD2. V dropped 11 bases and J dropped 4; count of bases not matched to a gene: 18. CDR1 is ENHRY, CDR2 SYGVKD, per germline. This CDR3 is 18 amino acids long.

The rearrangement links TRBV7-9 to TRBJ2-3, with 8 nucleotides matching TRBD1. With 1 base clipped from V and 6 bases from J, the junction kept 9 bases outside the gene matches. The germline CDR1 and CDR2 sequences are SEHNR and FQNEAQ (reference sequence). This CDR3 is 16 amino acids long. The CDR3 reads CASSLGRQGAGDTQYF. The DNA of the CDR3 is TGTGCCAGCAGCTTAGGGCGGCAGGGGGCAGGGGATACGCAGTATTTT.

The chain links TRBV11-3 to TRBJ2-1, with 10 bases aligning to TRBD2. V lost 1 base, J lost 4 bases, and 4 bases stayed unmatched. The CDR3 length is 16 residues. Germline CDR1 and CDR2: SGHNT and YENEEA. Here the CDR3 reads CASSLGGSGGYNEQFF. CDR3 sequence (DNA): TGTGCCAGCAGCTTAGGGGGTAGCGGGGGGTACAATGAGCAGTTCTTC.

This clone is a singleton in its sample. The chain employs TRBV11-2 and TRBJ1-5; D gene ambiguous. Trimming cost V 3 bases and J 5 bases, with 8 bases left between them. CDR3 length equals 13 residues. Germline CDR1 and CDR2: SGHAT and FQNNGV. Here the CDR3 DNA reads TGTGCCAGCAGCTTTTCGGACTATCAGCCCCAGCATTTT. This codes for CASSFSDYQPQHF. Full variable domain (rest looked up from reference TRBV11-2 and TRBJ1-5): EAGVAQSPRYKIIEKRQSVAFWCNPISGHATLYWYQQILGQGPKLLIQFQNNGVVDDSQLPKDRFSAERLKGVDSTLKIQPAKLEDSAVYLCASSFSDYQPQHFGDGTRLSIL.

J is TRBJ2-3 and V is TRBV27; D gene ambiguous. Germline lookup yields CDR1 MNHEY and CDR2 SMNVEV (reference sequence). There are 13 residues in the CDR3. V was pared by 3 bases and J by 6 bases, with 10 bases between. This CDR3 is CASSFFPGDTQYF. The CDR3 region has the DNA TGTGCCAGCAGTTTTTTTCCTGGGGATACGCAGTATTTT.

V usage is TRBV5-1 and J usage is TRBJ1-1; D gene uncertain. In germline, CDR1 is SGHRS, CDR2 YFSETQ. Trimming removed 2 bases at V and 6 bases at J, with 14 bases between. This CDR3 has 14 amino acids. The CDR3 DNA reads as TGCGCCAGCAGCTTTACGGTGGATAAATCTGAAGCTTTCTTT. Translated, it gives CASSFTVDKSEAFF.